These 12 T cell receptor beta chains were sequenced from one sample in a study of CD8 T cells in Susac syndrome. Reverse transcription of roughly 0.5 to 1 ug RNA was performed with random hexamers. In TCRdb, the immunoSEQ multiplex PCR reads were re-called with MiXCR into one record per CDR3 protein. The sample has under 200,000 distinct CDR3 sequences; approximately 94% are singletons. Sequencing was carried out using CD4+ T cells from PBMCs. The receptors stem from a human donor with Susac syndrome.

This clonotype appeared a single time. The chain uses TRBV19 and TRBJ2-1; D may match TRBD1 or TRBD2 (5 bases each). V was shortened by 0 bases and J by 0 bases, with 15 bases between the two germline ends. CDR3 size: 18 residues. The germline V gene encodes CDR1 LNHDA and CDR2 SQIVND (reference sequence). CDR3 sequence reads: CASSIEQHGTASYNEQFF. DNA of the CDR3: TGTGCCAGTAGTATAGAGCAGCACGGGACCGCCTCCTACAATGAGCAGTTCTTC.

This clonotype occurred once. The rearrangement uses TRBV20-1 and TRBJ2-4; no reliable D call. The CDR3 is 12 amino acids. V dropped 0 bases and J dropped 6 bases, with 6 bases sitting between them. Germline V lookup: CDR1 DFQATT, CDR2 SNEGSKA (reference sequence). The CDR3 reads CSARDLTNIQYF. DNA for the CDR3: TGCAGTGCTAGAGATCTCACAAACATTCAGTACTTC.

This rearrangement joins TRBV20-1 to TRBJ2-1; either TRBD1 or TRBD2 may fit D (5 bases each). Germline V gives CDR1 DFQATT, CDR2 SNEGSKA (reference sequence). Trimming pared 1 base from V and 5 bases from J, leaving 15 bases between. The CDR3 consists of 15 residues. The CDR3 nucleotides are TGCAGTGCTAGAGTTCCCGGGGCCCGTAACAATGAGCAGTTCTTC. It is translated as CSARVPGARNNEQFF.

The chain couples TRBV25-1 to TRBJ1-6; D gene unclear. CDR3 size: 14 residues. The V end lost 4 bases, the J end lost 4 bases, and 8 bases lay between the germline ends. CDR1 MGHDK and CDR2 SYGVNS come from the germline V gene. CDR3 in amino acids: CASSGREYNSPLHF. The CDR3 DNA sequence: TGTGCCAGCAGTGGGAGGGAGTATAATTCACCCCTCCACTTT.

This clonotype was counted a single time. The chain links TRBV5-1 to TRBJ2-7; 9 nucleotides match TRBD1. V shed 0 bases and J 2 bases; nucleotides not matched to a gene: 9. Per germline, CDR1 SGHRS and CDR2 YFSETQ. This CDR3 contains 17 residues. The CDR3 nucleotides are TGCGCCAGCAGCTTGGATTATTCGGGACAGGGTACCTACGAGCAGTACTTC. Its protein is CASSLDYSGQGTYEQYF.

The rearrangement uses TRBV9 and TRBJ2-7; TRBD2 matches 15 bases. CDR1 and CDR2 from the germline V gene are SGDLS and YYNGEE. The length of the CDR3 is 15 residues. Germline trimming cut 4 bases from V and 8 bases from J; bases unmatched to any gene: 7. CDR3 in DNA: TGTGCCAGCAGCAGACCGGGACTAGCGGGGGGAAAGCAGTACTTC. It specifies CASSRPGLAGGKQYF. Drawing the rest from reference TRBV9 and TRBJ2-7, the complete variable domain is DSGVTQTPKHLITATGQRVTLRCSPRSGDLSVYWYQQSLDQGLQFLIQYYNGEERAKGNILERFSAQQFPDLHSELNLSSLELGDSALYFCASSRPGLAGGKQYFGPGTRLTVT.

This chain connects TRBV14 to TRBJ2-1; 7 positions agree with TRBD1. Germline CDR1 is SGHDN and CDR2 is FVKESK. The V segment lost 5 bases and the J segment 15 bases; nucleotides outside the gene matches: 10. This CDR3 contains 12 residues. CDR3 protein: CASSIRQGVPFF. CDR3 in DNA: TGTGCCAGCAGCATCCGACAGGGAGTTCCGTTCTTC.

CDR3 region: CASSQLTVNEKLFF. In DNA form, the CDR3 reads TGTGCCAGCAGCCAGCTGACGGTTAATGAAAAACTGTTTTTT. J is TRBJ1-4 and V is TRBV14; D gene ambiguous. The V gene's germline CDR1 is SGHDN and CDR2 FVKESK. This CDR3 spans 14 amino acids. The V end lost 3 bases, the J end lost 4 bases, and 9 bases lay between the germline ends.

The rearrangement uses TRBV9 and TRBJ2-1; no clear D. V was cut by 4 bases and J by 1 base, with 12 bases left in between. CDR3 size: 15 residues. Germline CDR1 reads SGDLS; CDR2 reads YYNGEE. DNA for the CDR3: TGTGCCAGCAGCCAAGGTCCCGATTCCTACAATGAGCAGTTCTTC. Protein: CASSQGPDSYNEQFF.

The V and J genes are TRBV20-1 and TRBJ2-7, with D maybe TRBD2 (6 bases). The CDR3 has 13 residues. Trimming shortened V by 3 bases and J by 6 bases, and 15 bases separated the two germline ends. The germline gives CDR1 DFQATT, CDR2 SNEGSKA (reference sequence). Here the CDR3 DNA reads TGCAGTGCTAGTCCCCGGGGGATAAGCGAGCAGTACTTC. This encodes CSASPRGISEQYF.

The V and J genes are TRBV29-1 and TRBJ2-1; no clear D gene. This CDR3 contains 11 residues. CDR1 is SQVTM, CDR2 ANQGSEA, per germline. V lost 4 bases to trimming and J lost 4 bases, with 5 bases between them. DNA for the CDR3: TGCAGCGTTGGAAATTACAATGAGCAGTTCTTC. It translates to CSVGNYNEQFF.

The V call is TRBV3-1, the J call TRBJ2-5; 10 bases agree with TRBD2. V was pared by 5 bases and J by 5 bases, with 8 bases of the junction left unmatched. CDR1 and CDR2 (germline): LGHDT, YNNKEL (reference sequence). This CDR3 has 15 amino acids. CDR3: CASSRSGGAAETQYF. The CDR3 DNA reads TGTGCCAGCAGCAGAAGCGGGGGGGCGGCTGAGACCCAGTACTTC.